This TCR beta chain was found in a study of blood T cells in healthy people across ages. A J-beta primer mix and a sample-barcoded 5' primer were used in a second PCR of roughly 6 to 11 cycles. Researchers report that each sample yielded at least 2.5 million CDR3-containing paired-end reads. TCRdb itself ran the 5' RACE reads through MiXCR, one entry per CDR3 protein. The top ten clones hold over 25% of a sample with 270,000 or so distinct CDR3 sequences, 27% of them seen once. Overall study results and limits: Higher diversity, along with more naive CD4+ cells, distinguished long-lived donors from aged donors. Without sorted subsets, naive and antigen-experienced compartments could not be conclusively compared. The CMV status of each donor remained undetermined, and this could have confounded shifts in expanded clonotypes.

This CDR3 contains 15 residues. Per the germline V gene, CDR1 is DFQATT and CDR2 is SNEGSKA (reference sequence). The J segment lost 4 bases and the V segment lost 5 bases, leaving 11 bases of the junction unmatched. As concerns this clonotype: Its target is unknown.

This TCR was recovered from an older woman in good health. The chain joins TRBV20-1 to TRBJ2-3; 8 nucleotides agree with TRBD2. Sequenced: blood. Here the CDR3 reads CSAAGSGEGADTQYF. As DNA, the CDR3 is TGCAGTGCTGCGGGTAGCGGGGAGGGTGCAGATACGCAGTATTTT.